Listed below are T cell receptor beta chains from one sample, sequenced in a study of cytomegalovirus exposure and HLA in healthy donors. Clones were read by immunoSEQ multiplex PCR, and TCRdb kept only the in-frame ones, dropping some. Found here are around 160,000 clones, roughly 91% of them singletons; the top ten hold about 3%. Sequenced sample: PBMCs. These receptors all stem from a man aged 18 to 29 in good health and CMV-seronegative. The CDR3 runs from the conserved cysteine through the conserved F or W. The D gene is left open where the match is weak. Part of the rows lack a size; the others show once, few, many or a class for expanded clones.

TRBV4-2,TRBJ1-4,TRBD1,NA,TGTGCCAGCAGCCTGCGGACAGGTTTTTTTTCCGGGGGAACACGGGTGTTTTTT,CASSLRTGFFSGGTRVFF
TRBV10-1,TRBJ2-7,NA,once,TGCGCCAGCAGTGACCCGAGGAGGGCCTACGAGCAGTACTTC,CASSDPRRAYEQYF
TRBV5-8,TRBJ1-5,NA,NA,TGTGCCAGCATCAGGGGTTATAGCAATCAGCCCCAGCATTTT,CASIRGYSNQPQHF
TRBV7-2,TRBJ2-7,TRBD2,NA,TGTGCCAGCAGCTTGAGGCGGGAGGACTCCTACGAGCAGTACTTC,CASSLRREDSYEQYF
TRBV11-2,TRBJ2-1,TRBD1,NA,TGTGCCAGCAGCTTTTTCAGGGGGACAGGGGAGTACAATGAGCAGTTCTTC,CASSFFRGTGEYNEQFF
TRBV10-3,TRBJ1-2,NA,few,TGTGCCATCTCCGGGAGGGAAGAAGTCTATGGCTACACCTTC,CAISGREEVYGYTF
TRBV28,TRBJ1-1,NA,NA,TGTGCCAGCAGAGACCGGGAGCTCACTGAAGCTTTCTTT,CASRDRELTEAFF
TRBV7-6,TRBJ2-5,NA,NA,TGTGCCAGCAGCTCAGGACAGCAAGAGACCCAGTACTTC,CASSSGQQETQYF
TRBV7-9,TRBJ2-6,NA,NA,TGTGCCAGCAGTTCCAGGGTATCTGGGGCCAACGTCCTGACTTTC,CASSSRVSGANVLTF
TRBV10-3,TRBJ2-2,NA,NA,TGTGCCATCAGTGACACAGCCCCCGCGAACACCGGGGAGCTGTTTTTT,CAISDTAPANTGELFF
TRBV7-2,TRBJ1-1,NA,NA,TGTGCCAGCAGCTTAGACAGGCCAGGGCGAGAAGCTTTCTTT,CASSLDRPGREAFF
TRBV28,TRBJ2-1,TRBD2,NA,TGTGCCAGCAGTTTGCGGGGGGATCAGTTCTTC,CASSLRGDQFF
TRBV29-1,TRBJ2-7,NA,many,TGCAGCGTTGAGATCAGCGACTACGAGCAGTACTTC,CSVEISDYEQYF
TRBV19,TRBJ1-2,NA,NA,TGTGCCAGTAGTAGCCTCCGGGGGACGAGCTATGGCTACACCTTC,CASSSLRGTSYGYTF
TRBV29-1,TRBJ2-3,NA,NA,TGCAGCGCCGTGGGCAGGGGAAACACAGATACGCAGTATTTT,CSAVGRGNTDTQYF
TRBV5-4,TRBJ2-1,TRBD2,NA,TGTGCCAGCAGCACCCCTAGCGGGAGTGTTTATGAGCAGTTCTTC,CASSTPSGSVYEQFF
TRBV29-1,TRBJ2-1,TRBD2,NA,TGCAGCGTCCGACTAGCGGGAGGGGGGGATGAGCAGTTCTTC,CSVRLAGGGDEQFF
TRBV7-8,TRBJ1-1,NA,NA,TGTGCCAGCAGCGGGGACTCGAGTCAATCAGAAGCTTTCTTT,CASSGDSSQSEAFF
TRBV4-3,TRBJ2-7,TRBD1,NA,TGCGCCAGCAGCCAAGAGGGGACAGGGGGCCTGTCCGAGCAGTACTTC,CASSQEGTGGLSEQYF
TRBV4-1,TRBJ2-1,NA,NA,TGCGCCAGCAGCCGGGGAGGTCAAGAGATTGCCTACAATGAGCAGTTCTTC,CASSRGGQEIAYNEQFF
TRBV7-9,TRBJ2-1,NA,once,TGTGCCAGCAGCTTATTTGCGAGCTATGAGCAGTTCTTC,CASSLFASYEQFF
TRBV7-2,TRBJ2-7,NA,NA,TGTGCCAGCAGCTCCGGACAGCGCCAATCCTACGAGCAGTACTTC,CASSSGQRQSYEQYF
TRBV11-1,TRBJ2-7,TRBD2,NA,TGTGCCAGCAGCTTAGAGCCTAGCGGGAGGAAGTACGAGCAGTACTTC,CASSLEPSGRKYEQYF
TRBV5-6,TRBJ2-5,TRBD1,NA,TGTGCCAGCAGCTCCAAGGGGGCAAGAGAGACCCAGTACTTC,CASSSKGARETQYF
TRBV7-2,TRBJ2-7,NA,NA,TGTGCCAGCAGCGCTAGCGAGTACTACGAGCAGTACTTC,CASSASEYYEQYF
TRBV5-4,TRBJ1-2,TRBD1,once,TGTGCCAGCAGCTTAACAGGGGACTATGGCTACACCTTC,CASSLTGDYGYTF
TRBV7-8,TRBJ1-6,NA,NA,TGTGCCAGCAGCCCCCTCCGGACAAGCGGGCTTAATTCACCCCTCCACTTT,CASSPLRTSGLNSPLHF
TRBV30,TRBJ1-4,NA,NA,TGTGCCTGGACGCCCCTGGGGCAGGCGAATGAAAAACTGTTTTTT,CAWTPLGQANEKLFF
TRBV19,TRBJ2-3,NA,NA,TGTGCCAGTAGTATAGCGGGGGGCCAAGATACGCAGTATTTT,CASSIAGGQDTQYF
TRBV7-2,TRBJ2-7,TRBD1,NA,TGTGCCAGCAGCCCCGGGACAGGGAGCTCCTACGAGCAGTACTTC,CASSPGTGSSYEQYF
TRBV18,TRBJ2-1,TRBD1,NA,TGTGCCAGCTCCTCGGGACAGGGGTACAACAATGAGCAGTTCTTC,CASSSGQGYNNEQFF
TRBV29-1,TRBJ1-1,NA,NA,TGCAGCGTTGTATCTCAGGGCACTGAAGCTTTCTTT,CSVVSQGTEAFF
TRBV7-6,TRBJ1-5,NA,once,TGTGCCAGCAGCGGGGGGTCGGAACAGCCCCAGCATTTT,CASSGGSEQPQHF
TRBV29-1,TRBJ1-5,NA,NA,TGCAGCGCTCAAATCCGGGAAGGCAATCAGCCCCAGCATTTT,CSAQIREGNQPQHF
TRBV6-5,TRBJ2-5,TRBD2,NA,TGTGCCAGCAGTTACGGGGGACTAGCGGGGGGAGAGACCCAGTACTTC,CASSYGGLAGGETQYF
TRBV7-9,TRBJ2-1,NA,once,TGTGCCAGCAGCCCCCTACTAGGAACGGGAGCGGCTAATGAGCAGTTCTTC,CASSPLLGTGAANEQFF
TRBV5-1,TRBJ1-1,TRBD1,NA,TGCGCCAGCAGCTTGGTGCGGACAGGGAACACTGAAGCTTTCTTT,CASSLVRTGNTEAFF
TRBV19,TRBJ1-4,TRBD1,NA,TGTGCCAGTAGTCCAACCCACAGGGGCGAAAAACTGTTTTTT,CASSPTHRGEKLFF
TRBV5-4,TRBJ2-2,NA,NA,TGTGCCAGCCCCAGAAACACCGGGGAGCTGTTTTTT,CASPRNTGELFF
TRBV6-5,TRBJ2-3,NA,once,TGTGCCAGCAACATACCGGGGGGCGAAGATACGCAGTATTTT,CASNIPGGEDTQYF
TRBV27,TRBJ1-1,NA,NA,TGTGCCAGCAGTTTCCTCCCCAACACTGAAGCTTTCTTT,CASSFLPNTEAFF
TRBV27,TRBJ1-5,NA,once,TGTGCCAGCAGTTTAGAGCCATGGGGGAGGGGAGAGGGCAATCAGCCCCAGCATTTT,CASSLEPWGRGEGNQPQHF
TRBV14,TRBJ2-1,NA,NA,TGTGCCAGCAGCCACGGACTATTCTCAGGGAGTGAGCAGTTCTTC,CASSHGLFSGSEQFF
TRBV28,TRBJ1-5,NA,NA,TGTGCCAGCAGCCCGGGACTATTAGGTGGCAATCAGCCCCAGCATTTT,CASSPGLLGGNQPQHF
TRBV28,TRBJ2-5,NA,NA,TGTGCCAGCAGTTTGGCAGCGTTCCAAGAGACCCAGTACTTC,CASSLAAFQETQYF
TRBV7-9,TRBJ2-2,TRBD1,NA,TGTGCCAGCAGCTCCGGGGACAGGGGTGCCACCGGGGAGCTGTTTTTT,CASSSGDRGATGELFF
TRBV10-3,TRBJ1-1,NA,medium-sized,TGTGCTACGGGGGAGGTTGAAGCTTTCTTT,CATGEVEAFF
TRBV13,TRBJ1-2,NA,many,TGTGCCAGCAGCCGCGGGACCGGCTTGGGCTATGGCTACACCTTC,CASSRGTGLGYGYTF
TRBV7-5,TRBJ1-5,NA,NA,TGTGCCAGAAGCTCTTACAGGGGACGGCCCCAGCATTTT,CARSSYRGRPQHF
TRBV7-9,TRBJ2-2,NA,NA,TGTGCCAGCAGCCCGGGTGGGGCCTTATTGGGCACCGGGGAGCTGTTTTTT,CASSPGGALLGTGELFF
TRBV6-4,TRBJ1-2,NA,NA,TGTGCCAGCAGTGACTCGGCGACAGGACTCGTCTATGGCTACACCTTC,CASSDSATGLVYGYTF
TRBV4-1,TRBJ2-2,NA,few,TGCGCCAGCAGCCCTTCCCGAAGGCGGGGGAACACCGGGGAGCTGTTTTTT,CASSPSRRRGNTGELFF
TRBV18,TRBJ2-1,TRBD2,NA,TGTGCCAGCTCATCAGCGGGAGGAACCTACAATGAGCAGTTCTTC,CASSSAGGTYNEQFF
TRBV5-6,TRBJ1-5,NA,NA,TGTGCCAGCAGCCACGGACAAGGGTCAAATCAGCCCCAGCATTTT,CASSHGQGSNQPQHF
TRBV29-1,TRBJ1-1,NA,NA,TGCAGCGCTAAGGACAGCTTCCTGAACACTGAAGCTTTCTTT,CSAKDSFLNTEAFF
TRBV5-1,TRBJ1-1,TRBD1,once,TGCGCCAGCACCGTTGGGTGGGGACAGGTGGACACTGAAGCTTTCTTT,CASTVGWGQVDTEAFF
TRBV27,TRBJ2-7,NA,NA,TGTGCCAGCAGTTTTGGCGGCCCCACATCCGAGCAGTACTTC,CASSFGGPTSEQYF
TRBV6-5,TRBJ2-7,TRBD1,once,TGTGCCAGCAGGCCGGGACAGGGGGCCCTCTACGAGCAGTACTTC,CASRPGQGALYEQYF
TRBV10-1,TRBJ2-3,TRBD2,NA,TGCGCCAGCAGTGAAGCAAGCGGGAGGACAGATACGCAGTATTTT,CASSEASGRTDTQYF
TRBV28,TRBJ2-7,TRBD2,NA,TGTGCCAGCAGTTCTATAGCGGGAGGGTTGTACGAGCAGTACTTC,CASSSIAGGLYEQYF